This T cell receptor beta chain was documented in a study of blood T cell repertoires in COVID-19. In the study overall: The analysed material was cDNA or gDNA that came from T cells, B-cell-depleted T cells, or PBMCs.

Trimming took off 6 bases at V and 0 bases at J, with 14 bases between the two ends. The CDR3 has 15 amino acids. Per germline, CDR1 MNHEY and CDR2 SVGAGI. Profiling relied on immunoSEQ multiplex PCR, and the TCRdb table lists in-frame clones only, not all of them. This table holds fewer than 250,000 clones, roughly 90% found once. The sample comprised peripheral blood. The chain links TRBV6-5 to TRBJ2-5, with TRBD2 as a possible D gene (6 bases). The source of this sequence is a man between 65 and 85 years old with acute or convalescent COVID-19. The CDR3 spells CASRRTGTHQETQYF. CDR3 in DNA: TGTGCCAGCAGACGAACCGGGACTCACCAAGAGACCCAGTACTTC.